The TCR beta chain described here comes from a study of early T cells in non-severe SARS-CoV-2 infection. Ten or more counts support this clonotype. Unique molecular identifiers tagged individual cDNA molecules. Each CDR3 protein gets one entry after TCRdb re-called the 5' RACE reads with MiXCR. The sample holds nearly 30,000 distinct CDR3 sequences, approximately 4.7% seen once. The CDR3 has 13 amino acids. Germline lookup yields CDR1 SGHTA and CDR2 FQGNSA. Trimming pared 2 bases from V and 5 bases from J, leaving 7 bases between. This clonotype originated in an adult who was a healthcare worker with PCR-confirmed SARS-CoV-2 infection or an uninfected control (not recorded which). The V call is TRBV7-2, the J call TRBJ1-5, with TRBD1 as a possible D gene (6 bases). Source material: whole blood. The CDR3 region is CASSLNRDQPQHF. As DNA, the CDR3 is TGTGCCAGCAGCTTAAACAGGGATCAGCCCCAGCATTTT.